The subject of this entry is one T cell receptor beta chain. V lost 0 bases to trimming and J lost 2 bases; unmatched junction nucleotides: 3. Looked up from germline, CDR1 is SGHVS and CDR2 is FQNEAQ. This CDR3 has 16 residues. Clones were read by immunoSEQ multiplex PCR, and TCRdb kept only the in-frame ones, dropping some. The sample shows approximately 140,000 clones, 88% of them seen only once. The sample is drawn from a study of cytomegalovirus exposure and HLA in healthy donors. The donors were in the approximately 130-subject validation cohort, distinct from the roughly 700-subject first cohort.

This receptor was identified in a woman in her late teens or twenties in good health and CMV-seropositive. The sample comprised PBMCs. The rearrangement links TRBV7-8 to TRBJ1-3; the match to TRBD1 covers 8 bases. The DNA for the CDR3 is TGTGCCAGCAGCTTAGCTGCAGGGGGCCCTGGAAACACCATATATTTT. As protein: CASSLAAGGPGNTIYF. Variable domain in full (rest from reference TRBV7-8 and TRBJ1-3): GAGVSQSPRYKVAKRGQDVALRCDPISGHVSLFWYQQALGQGPEFLTYFQNEAQLDKSGLPSDRFFAERPEGSVSTLKIQRTQQEDSAVYLCASSLAAGGPGNTIYFGEGSWLTVV.